This TCR beta chain appears in the sequencing data of a study of blood T cell repertoires in COVID-19. For the study at large: Donors in the United States, Italy and Spain gave samples during acute or convalescent COVID-19. T cells, B-cell-depleted T cells, or PBMCs supplied cDNA or gDNA.

In the original processing: The assay estimated nucleated cells by amplifying reference gene primers. Libraries were prepared by immunoSEQ multiplex PCR; TCRdb keeps only in-frame clonotypes and omits some of them. The DNA was the basis for D and trimming; V, J and clone size are from that table. Seen here are about 260,000 clones, roughly 86% observed once, and the top ten hold approximately 9.4%. The CDR3 spans 15 residues. Unmatched junction bases numbered 4, after V lost 0 bases and J lost 7 bases. Germline loops: CDR1 SGDLS, CDR2 YYNGEE. The chain uses TRBV9 and TRBJ2-1; TRBD2 aligns across 10 bases. The material sequenced was peripheral blood. The sequence came from a man in his forties who had recovered from COVID-19. CDR3 amino acids: CASSVVTSGMNEQFF. In DNA form, the CDR3 reads TGTGCCAGCAGCGTAGTAACTAGCGGGATGAATGAGCAGTTCTTC.